These 5 T cell receptor beta chains were sequenced from one sample in a study of cytomegalovirus exposure and HLA in healthy donors. Amplification used 60 Vbeta primers and 13 Jbeta primers. Only in-frame clones appear in the TCRdb table, and some are missing; sequencing was by immunoSEQ multiplex PCR. The sample lists some 150,000 clones; roughly four fifths were seen once. The sequencing sample was made of PBMCs. Every receptor here comes from a young man in good health and CMV-seropositive.

V usage is TRBV2 and J usage is TRBJ2-2; 7 nucleotides match TRBD1. Germline V CDR1 and CDR2: SNHLY, FYNNEI. V trimming: 4 bases; J trimming: 4 bases; junction bases outside the gene matches: 3. The CDR3 totals 14 residues. The CDR3 DNA is TGTGCCAGCAGTGGGGACAGATTCACCGGGGAGCTGTTTTTT. This sequence encodes CASSGDRFTGELFF. The variable domain in full, completed from reference TRBV2 and TRBJ2-2, reads EPEVTQTPSHQVTQMGQEVILRCVPISNHLYFYWYRQILGQKVEFLVSFYNNEISEKSEIFDDQFSVERPDGSNFTLKIRSTKLEDSAMYFCASSGDRFTGELFFGEGSRLTVL.

This chain links TRBV5-1 with TRBJ2-3; possibly TRBD2 for D (5 bases). Germline loops: CDR1 SGHRS, CDR2 YFSETQ. The CDR3 loop spans 14 amino acids. Trimming shortened V by 4 bases and J by 1 base, and 10 bases separated the two germline ends. Here the CDR3 reads CASSPYGGTDTQYF. Here the CDR3 DNA reads TGCGCCAGCAGCCCCTACGGGGGCACAGATACGCAGTATTTT. The full variable domain, completed using reference TRBV5-1 and TRBJ2-3, is KAGVTQTPRYLIKTRGQQVTLSCSPISGHRSVSWYQQTPGQGLQFLFEYFSETQRNKGNFPGRFSGRQFSNSRSEMNVSTLELGDSALYLCASSPYGGTDTQYFGPGTRLTVL.

The rearrangement uses TRBV2 and TRBJ2-1, with TRBD1 identical over 7 bases. With V trimmed by 6 bases and J by 9 bases, 5 bases remained unmatched. Germline V gene lookup returns CDR1 SNHLY and CDR2 FYNNEI. This CDR3 comprises 12 residues. The CDR3 region is CASRDQGVEQFF. In DNA form, the CDR3 reads TGTGCCAGCAGAGATCAGGGGGTTGAGCAGTTCTTC.

The rearrangement joins TRBV19 to TRBJ2-7; D gene ambiguous. This CDR3 comprises 14 residues. V dropped 5 bases and J dropped 0 bases, with 11 bases sitting between them. Germline V lookup: CDR1 LNHDA, CDR2 SQIVND (reference sequence). CDR3 sequence: CASSPREASYEQYF. The CDR3 nucleotides read TGTGCCAGTAGTCCCCGCGAGGCCTCCTACGAGCAGTACTTC.

In its sample, this clone was seen a few times. J is TRBJ2-7 and V is TRBV4-2; D unresolved. Germline-derived CDR1 and CDR2 are LGHNA and YNFKEQ. The CDR3 extends over 16 amino acids. V was shortened by 3 bases and J by 2 bases, with 17 bases between the two germline ends. CDR3 region: CASSHIVNRYTYEQYF. The DNA for the CDR3 is TGTGCCAGCAGCCATATCGTCAACAGATATACCTACGAGCAGTACTTC.